This T cell receptor beta chain comes out of a study of a mutant IDH1 vaccine in newly diagnosed glioma. Across the whole study: Eight vaccine injections were given to patients in weeks 1, 3, 5, 7, 11, 15, 19 and 23. Beginning 4-6 weeks after radiotherapy alone, or with temozolomide cycles, vaccination took place. General study results and limits: Vaccine-induced responses were seen in 93.3% of patients, spanning several MHC alleles.

Only a few counts were recorded for this clone. Its antigen is undetermined. Germline CDR1 is SGHRS and CDR2 is YFSETQ. This CDR3 comprises 15 residues. V dropped 4 bases and J dropped 0 bases, with 13 bases sitting between them. TCRdb keeps only in-frame clones here, not all; method: immunoSEQ multiplex PCR. Of 40,000 to 50,000 clones in the sample, around 85% were seen once. Documented time point: week 5, during vaccination. In the vaccine, a single dose held 300 ug of the mutant IDH1 20-mer peptide, along with topical imiquimod. This TCR was sampled from a man aged 35 to 55 with glioma. Source: PBMCs, taken from a glioma patient whose treatment included an IDH1 peptide vaccine. This chain uses TRBV5-1 with TRBJ1-1, with a possible D match to TRBD1 (6 bases). This CDR3 reads CASSLQGRVNTEAFF. As DNA, the CDR3 is TGCGCCAGCAGCCTTCAGGGGCGGGTGAACACTGAAGCTTTCTTT.